The clone carrying this TCR beta chain was counted ten times or more. Its antigen is as yet unknown. This CDR3 comprises 17 residues. V shed 2 bases, J shed 5 bases, and the junction held 12 bases outside the gene matches. The V gene's germline CDR1 is SGDLS and CDR2 YYNGEE. The sample is drawn from a study of CD8 T cells in ankylosing spondylitis. Study-level results: Blood of patients with ankylosing spondylitis appeared to be characterized by a TCR beta motif of several highly homologous variants.

Molecular-barcoded quantitative 5'-RACE produced these TCR beta libraries. TCRdb reanalysed the 5' RACE reads using MiXCR and keeps one entry per CDR3 protein. The table includes about 39,000 distinct CDR3 sequences, less than 4% detected once. This rearrangement joins TRBV9 to TRBJ2-3, with TRBD1 matching over 9 bases. Sequencing input: blood, either unsorted or a sorted T cell fraction (not recorded which). The clonotype comes from a male donor with ankylosing spondylitis or in good health (not recorded which). The CDR3 protein is CASSVLGQGTVRDTQYF. In DNA, the CDR3 is TGTGCCAGCAGCGTGCTAGGACAGGGGACGGTACGAGATACGCAGTATTTT.